This T cell receptor beta chain was profiled in a study of blood T cell repertoires in COVID-19 (dated by TCRdb to the early 2020s). With respect to the entire study: Samples covering the acute and convalescent phases of COVID-19 were provided by collaborators in the United States, Italy and Spain. The prospective study material was composed of cDNA or gDNA derived from T cells, B-cell-depleted T cells, or PBMCs. Subjects who had been exposed to COVID-19, were actively infected with it, or had recovered from it provided the deeply sampled blood TCRbeta repertoires that made up the dataset. The repertoires were made available in a free public database intended to serve as a resource for research on the immune response to SARS-CoV-2. The samples were drawn from the first 160 participants of the ongoing ImmuneRACE study and from 1,254 subjects provided by 6 global collaborators. A de-identified subject ID, COVID-19 status, age in years and sex were almost always included in the sample metadata. Where HLA class I and class II types were available, the types were taken from metadata supplied by the sample provider, not from assay-based typing. Overall study outcomes, separate from this receptor: How much clinical and demographic metadata was included differed by source and by participant, and the metadata was provided uncurated.

TCRbeta CDR3 regions were amplified from genomic DNA using the immunoSEQ Assay, a bias-controlled multiplex PCR. Processing in the source paper ran as follows. Nucleated cell counts per sample were estimated from amplification of reference gene primers within the assay. Sequence reads were collapsed and filtered to measure the absolute abundance of every unique TCRbeta CDR3 rearrangement. For each sample, productive Simpson clonality was calculated by taking the square root of Simpson's diversity index across productive rearrangements. TCRdb took over this immuneACCESS table, retaining in-frame rearrangements with V and J assigned. Such tables are incomplete; in checked studies, under half of the missing clones stem from an unresolved V gene, and the remainder is unexplained. The V and J calls and the clone size are those of that table, but D and trimming were determined from the DNA. The sample table contains roughly 170,000 clones; only one count was recorded for approximately 84% of them. The ten largest account for around 5.4% of the sample.

This clone was recorded a few times. This clone's antigen is unknown. The sample holds no much larger clone one base away, and base qualities are not on file. At one collaborating source in Seattle, patients were enrolled during active infection and were followed longitudinally through the course of disease. The collaborating institutions used their own protocols to collect whole blood in K2EDTA tubes. For TCRbeta analysis, collaborators shipped samples as frozen whole blood, isolated PBMCs, or DNA extracted from either of those sample types. The sample was peripheral blood. The TCR was taken from a woman between 45 and 65 years old with COVID-19, enrolled during active disease.

The DNA sequence follows: TGTGCCTGGAGTAGCCTAGCGGGGGGGTGGGAGACCCAGTACTTC. It translates to CAWSSLAGGWETQYF. The chain employs TRBV30 and TRBJ2-5; 12 nucleotides in the junction match TRBD2. CDR1 and CDR2 are drawn from the germline V gene (reference sequence): GTSNPN, SVGIG. After removal of 2 bases from V and 5 bases from J, the junction retains 6 bases not matched to a gene. From the cysteine up to the phenylalanine, the CDR3 has a length of 15 residues. Only the CDR3 DNA is retained, 45 bases long and in frame from the first base.